Each of the 3 T cell receptor beta chains below was sequenced from the same sample in a study of blood T cell repertoires in COVID-19. The protocol was immunoSEQ multiplex PCR, while the TCRdb copy is restricted to in-frame clones and leaves out a portion. The sample holds about 18,000 clones, approximately 91% seen once. Specimen: peripheral blood. All receptors come from a human donor in a cohort sampled during active COVID-19.

This clone was observed a single time. This chain links TRBV9 with TRBJ2-3; 9 nucleotides align to TRBD2. With 5 bases clipped from V and 6 bases from J, the junction kept 10 bases outside the gene matches. CDR3 length: 15 residues. CDR1 is SGDLS, CDR2 YYNGEE, per germline. CDR3 nucleotides: TGTGCCAGCAGTGGGGATAGCGGGAGCTGGGATACGCAGTATTTT. Protein sequence: CASSGDSGSWDTQYF.

As concerns this clone: The sample carries other DNA sequences with the same CDR3. The chain employs TRBV6-6 and TRBJ1-3; D is unclear. The ends were cut back, 0 bases at V and 0 bases at J, with 9 bases in the middle. Germline CDR1 MNHNY, CDR2 SVGAGI (reference sequence). This CDR3 contains 16 residues. CDR3 in amino acids: CASSYSGGRSGNTIYF. The CDR3 coding sequence is TGTGCCAGCAGTTACTCGGGAGGCCGCTCTGGAAACACCATATATTTT.

J is TRBJ2-7 and V is TRBV2; 10 positions match TRBD2. This CDR3 region has 14 residues. Germline CDR1 is SNHLY and CDR2 is FYNNEI. The V segment lost 5 bases and the J segment 3 bases; nucleotides outside the gene matches: 4. DNA for the CDR3: TGTGCCAGCAGTAAACTAGCGGGGAGCTACGAGCAGTACTTC. It encodes CASSKLAGSYEQYF.